Sequencing of this TCR beta chain was carried out in a study of blood T cell repertoires in COVID-19. Study-wide context: Donors in the United States, Italy and Spain gave samples during acute or convalescent COVID-19. T cells, B-cell-depleted T cells, or PBMCs supplied cDNA or gDNA.

The CDR3 runs to 16 residues. With 1 base clipped from V and 4 bases from J, the junction kept 4 bases outside the gene matches. Germline V CDR1 and CDR2: SGHNT, YYREEE (reference sequence). Original data processing: Estimation of nucleated cell counts relied on the amplification of reference gene primers. TCRdb's table, derived via immunoSEQ multiplex PCR, lists solely in-frame clones and lacks some. That table is the source of V, J and clone size, and D and trimming were worked out from the DNA. The profile shows tens of thousands of clones, about 91% of them singletons. The J gene is TRBJ2-1, the V gene TRBV5-4; 11 bases are shared with TRBD2. The origin of this receptor is an elderly woman with acute or convalescent COVID-19. Input material: peripheral blood. CDR3 region: CASSLLTSGAYNEQFF. The DNA of the CDR3 is TGTGCCAGCAGCTTGCTGACTAGCGGGGCTTACAATGAGCAGTTCTTC. Drawing the rest from reference TRBV5-4 and TRBJ2-1, the complete variable domain is ETGVTQSPTHLIKTRGQQVTLRCSSQSGHNTVSWYQQALGQGPQFIFQYYREEENGRGNFPPRFSGLQFPNYSSELNVNALELDDSALYLCASSLLTSGAYNEQFFGPGTRLTVL.